The present T cell receptor beta chain was sequenced within a study of shared T cell receptors in the human thymus. TCRdb keeps only in-frame clones here, not all; method: immunoSEQ multiplex PCR. The sample yields some 700,000 clones, 80% to 90% seen once. With 7 bases clipped from V and 10 bases from J, the junction kept 19 bases outside the gene matches. CDR3 length: 16 amino acids. CDR1 and CDR2 from the germline V gene are LNHDA and SQIVND (reference sequence). This same sample was also part of a study on human thymus T cells. In that study: Thymus tissue for the work was resected from patients undergoing corrective heart surgery.

This chain joins TRBV19 and TRBJ1-5; 7 bases are shared with TRBD1. The sample consisted of thymocytes. This sequence originates from a girl under three years old with a congenital heart defect. CDR3 protein: CASTPHPDREKVPQHF. For the CDR3, the DNA is TGTGCCAGTACCCCCCATCCCGACAGGGAGAAGGTACCCCAGCATTTT.